This TCR beta chain was obtained from a study of T cells in Graves' hyperthyroidism and ophthalmopathy. Exclusion of a patient resulted from uncontrolled infection, other autoimmune disease, pregnancy or lactation. This clonotype was seen repeatedly, ten times or more. What it binds is unknown. CDR1 is SGHVS and CDR2 is FQNEAQ in the germline V gene. CDR3 length equals 14 residues. V was clipped by 2 bases and J by 2 bases; unmatched bases: 2. Study-wide results and limits: Blood held most thyroid clonotypes expanded above 0.001 frequency. A 13 V-J model separated ophthalmopathy from stable hyperthyroidism.

RNA transcripts served as the template for amplifying TCR beta CDR3 regions. Initially, a first-round RT-PCR of the TCR CDR3 employed the HTBI primer set. TCRdb passed the multiplex PCR reads through MiXCR, listing each CDR3 protein once. The sample carries roughly 240,000 distinct CDR3 sequences, approximately 25% recorded once. The source material was blood. The TCR comes from a middle-aged woman with Graves' ophthalmopathy. The rearrangement joins TRBV7-8 to TRBJ1-2; 7 positions agree with TRBD1. CDR3 sequence reads: CASSLRQGNYGYTF. CDR3 nucleotides: TGTGCCAGCAGCTTAAGACAGGGAAACTATGGCTACACCTTC.